This T cell receptor (beta chain) was observed in a study of cytomegalovirus exposure and HLA in healthy donors. Study-wide findings and caveats: Most TCR beta V segments were productive about 87% or about 30% of the time in an earlier analysis. TRBV6-2, TRBV6-3 and some other V segments were excluded as indistinguishable.

The sample holds a few counts of this clone. Antigen unknown. Amplification used 60 Vbeta primers and 13 Jbeta primers. This table comes from immunoSEQ multiplex PCR, and its TCRdb copy is limited to in-frame clones, with some not included. Among fewer than 130,000 clones, approximately 86% were seen once, and the ten largest hold 1.5% to 2%. CDR1 is SNHLY, CDR2 FYNNEI, per germline. This CDR3 is built from 15 residues. The junction had 4 bases not matched to a gene; V was cut back by 7 bases and J by 4 bases. Those who donated were healthy bone marrow donors. The source material was PBMCs. The V call is TRBV2, the J call TRBJ2-6, with 10 positions matching TRBD2. The receptor comes from a man aged 35 to 55 in good health and CMV-seronegative. In DNA form, the CDR3 reads TGTGCCAGCACCCTAGCGGGGGCGGGGGCCAACGTCCTGACTTTC. This sequence encodes CASTLAGAGANVLTF.